The 18 T cell receptor beta chains reported below all come from one sample, sequenced in a study of blood T cell repertoires in COVID-19. The assay was immunoSEQ multiplex PCR, and TCRdb's table has in-frame clones only and misses some. The sample lists 170,000 or so clones, roughly nine tenths occurring once. The source material was PBMCs or T cells enriched from blood (not recorded which). Every receptor here comes from a woman in her forties or fifties who had recovered from COVID-19.

The J gene is TRBJ1-1, the V gene TRBV27; maybe TRBD1 (6 bases). V dropped 7 bases and J dropped 7 bases, with 16 bases sitting between them. Germline loops: CDR1 MNHEY, CDR2 SMNVEV (reference sequence). The CDR3 consists of 13 residues. CDR3 nucleotides: TGTGCCAGCAAGATACCGGGACAACTTGAAGCTTTCTTT. It encodes CASKIPGQLEAFF.

CDR3 amino acids: CAWSATGTGKRGSSYNEQFF. For the CDR3, the DNA is TGTGCCTGGAGTGCCACCGGGACAGGGAAGCGGGGCAGCTCCTACAATGAGCAGTTCTTC. The chain is built from TRBV30 and TRBJ2-1; 9 nucleotides agree with TRBD1. Germline assignment: CDR1 GTSNPN and CDR2 SVGIG (reference sequence). The CDR3 consists of 20 residues. V was pared by 1 base and J by 0 bases, with 16 bases of the junction left unmatched.

The chain links TRBV11-1 to TRBJ2-6, with 7 bases identical to TRBD2. The CDR3 covers 18 residues. With 0 bases clipped from V and 0 bases from J, the junction kept 5 bases outside the gene matches. The germline CDR1 and CDR2 sequences are SGHAT and FQDESV (reference sequence). The CDR3, as DNA: TGTGCCAGCAGCTTAGCGAGGGAGGGTTTCTCTGGGGCCAACGTCCTGACTTTC. Translating it yields CASSLAREGFSGANVLTF. Filled out from reference TRBV11-1 and TRBJ2-6, the complete variable domain reads EAEVAQSPRYKITEKSQAVAFWCDPISGHATLYWYRQILGQGPELLVQFQDESVVDDSQLPKDRFSAERLKGVDSTLKIQPAELGDSAMYLCASSLAREGFSGANVLTFGAGSRLTVL.

This clone was picked up a small number of times. The chain carries TRBV28 and TRBJ2-7; TRBD2 agrees at 7 bases. CDR1 is MDHEN, CDR2 SYDVKM, per germline. The CDR3 is made up of 14 amino acids. The ends lost 3 bases at V and 4 bases at J; junction bases unmatched: 6. CDR3 DNA: TGTGCCAGCAGTTTCGCGGGGGATTGGTACGAGCAGTACTTC. Protein product: CASSFAGDWYEQYF.

V gene TRBV27 combines with J gene TRBJ1-6, with a tentative D call TRBD1 (5 bases). Trimming took 3 bases from V and 8 from J, leaving 11 bases between them. CDR3 length: 14 residues. The germline V gene has CDR1 MNHEY and CDR2 SMNVEV (reference sequence). The CDR3 here is CASSFTGGDSPLHF. In nucleotides, the CDR3 is TGTGCCAGCAGTTTCACAGGTGGGGATTCACCCCTCCACTTT.

This chain links TRBV5-1 with TRBJ2-2; 11 bases are shared with TRBD2. The CDR3 contains 19 residues. Germline V CDR1 and CDR2: SGHRS, YFSETQ. V gave up 0 bases and J gave up 0 bases; unmatched junction bases: 7. The CDR3 is CASSLGLAGTFANTGELFF. CDR3 in DNA: TGCGCCAGCAGCTTGGGACTAGCGGGGACTTTCGCGAACACCGGGGAGCTGTTTTTT.

The rearrangement joins TRBV9 to TRBJ1-5; 7 nucleotides match TRBD1. With 0 bases clipped from V and 2 bases from J, the junction kept 2 bases outside the gene matches. Germline assignment: CDR1 SGDLS and CDR2 YYNGEE. This CDR3 region has 15 residues. The CDR3 protein is CASSVEGTGNQPQHF. The CDR3, as DNA: TGTGCCAGCAGCGTAGAGGGGACAGGCAATCAGCCCCAGCATTTT.

The CDR3, as DNA: TGTGCCAGCAGTTACCTCGGGGTAGATAATTCACCCCTCCACTTT. Encoded protein: CASSYLGVDNSPLHF. The chain recombines TRBV6-6 with TRBJ1-6; D remains unclear. The CDR3 runs 15 residues. CDR1 MNHNY and CDR2 SVGAGI come from the germline V gene (reference sequence). Deletions cut 2 bases from V and 5 bases from J, with 10 bases between.

The chain links TRBV28 to TRBJ2-6; 7 bases align to TRBD2. The CDR3 covers 17 residues. Looked up from germline, CDR1 is MDHEN and CDR2 is SYDVKM. V shed 6 bases, J shed 2 bases, and the junction held 10 bases outside the gene matches. In nucleotides, the CDR3 is TGTGCCAGCAGATCCCCACTAGCGAGGGCTGGGGCCAACGTCCTGACTTTC. Protein sequence: CASRSPLARAGANVLTF.

J is TRBJ1-4 and V is TRBV10-3; no firm D call. This CDR3 has 13 residues. Germline V CDR1 and CDR2: ENHRY, SYGVKD. Trimming left V 4 bases short and J 8 bases short, with 11 bases between. CDR3: CAISAEILEKLFF. In DNA, the CDR3 is TGTGCCATCAGTGCCGAGATTCTAGAAAAACTGTTTTTT.

This clone turned up a few times. V usage is TRBV5-4 and J usage is TRBJ1-3; D might be TRBD1 (6 bases). CDR3 length: 15 residues. Per germline, CDR1 SGHNT and CDR2 YYREEE (reference sequence). Trimming shortened V by 3 bases and J by 3 bases, and 13 bases separated the two germline ends. Here the CDR3 reads CASSYNQGSGNTIYF. The CDR3 coding sequence is TGTGCCAGCAGCTACAATCAGGGGAGTGGAAACACCATATATTTT. Together with reference TRBV5-4 and TRBJ1-3, the CDR3 gives the full variable domain: ETGVTQSPTHLIKTRGQQVTLRCSSQSGHNTVSWYQQALGQGPQFIFQYYREEENGRGNFPPRFSGLQFPNYSSELNVNALELDDSALYLCASSYNQGSGNTIYFGEGSWLTVV.

J is TRBJ2-3 and V is TRBV5-4; D gene ambiguous. Trimming stripped 4 bases from V and 10 bases from J, with 19 bases between. CDR3 length equals 14 residues. The germline CDR1 and CDR2 sequences are SGHNT and YYREEE (reference sequence). The chain's CDR3 is CASSPKVSVQAQYF. For the CDR3, the DNA is TGTGCCAGCAGCCCTAAGGTATCGGTTCAGGCGCAGTATTTT.

This rearrangement joins TRBV20-1 to TRBJ1-4, with 7 positions matching TRBD1. CDR3 length: 15 residues. J lost 5 bases, V lost 3 bases, and 9 bases had no gene match. Germline CDR1 and CDR2: DFQATT and SNEGSKA (reference sequence). In nucleotides, the CDR3 is TGCAGTGCTAGTAAGCTGGCGACAGGGAATGAAAAACTGTTTTTT. Its protein product is CSASKLATGNEKLFF.

The chain has TRBV14 and TRBJ2-3, with D tentatively TRBD2 (5 bases). CDR3 length: 14 amino acids. Trimming took 0 bases from V and 4 from J, leaving 8 bases between them. The germline V gene has CDR1 SGHDN and CDR2 FVKESK. The CDR3 nucleotides are TGTGCCAGCAGCCAAGATAGGACTCCAGATACGCAGTATTTT. It specifies CASSQDRTPDTQYF.

The chain couples TRBV7-2 to TRBJ2-7, with 8 bases that match TRBD1. CDR1 is SGHTA, CDR2 FQGNSA, per germline. The CDR3 consists of 14 residues. J was trimmed by 2 bases and V by 5 bases; bases with no gene match: 5. CDR3 nucleotides: TGTGCCAGCAGCATGCGGACAGGGCCCTACGAGCAGTACTTC. Its protein is CASSMRTGPYEQYF. The whole variable domain, remainder taken from reference TRBV7-2 and TRBJ2-7, is GAGVSQSPSNKVTEKGKDVELRCDPISGHTALYWYRQSLGQGLEFLIYFQGNSAPDKSGLPSDRFSAERTGGSVSTLTIQRTQQEDSAVYLCASSMRTGPYEQYFGPGTRLTVT.

This chain joins TRBV7-3 and TRBJ1-1, with TRBD1 matching over 7 bases. There are 15 residues in the CDR3. The V and J ends lost 2 bases and 5 bases, in that order; junction bases with no gene match: 8. Germline V gene lookup returns CDR1 SGHTA and CDR2 FQGTGA. The CDR3, as DNA: TGTGCCAGCAGCTTATTAGGGGGCGGGAGGACTGAAGCTTTCTTT. Its protein product is CASSLLGGGRTEAFF.

The chain recombines TRBV5-6 with TRBJ2-3; tentative D call: TRBD2 (5 bases). The CDR3 is made up of 14 amino acids. V was cut by 2 bases and J by 6 bases, with 13 bases left in between. Germline V gene sequence: CDR1 SGHDT, CDR2 YYEEEE. Here the CDR3 DNA reads TGTGCCAGCAGCTTCCCGGGGTGGCCGGATACGCAGTATTTT. Protein product: CASSFPGWPDTQYF.

This clone was observed a handful of times. The chain couples TRBV10-3 to TRBJ2-1; 8 nucleotides align to TRBD2. V shed 10 bases and J 0 bases; nucleotides not matched to a gene: 14. Germline V gene sequence: CDR1 ENHRY, CDR2 SYGVKD. The CDR3 is 17 amino acids. The CDR3 coding sequence is TGTGCCACTCTTTCGCCGGGCGGGGGGAGCTCCTACAATGAGCAGTTCTTC. Translated, it gives CATLSPGGGSSYNEQFF.